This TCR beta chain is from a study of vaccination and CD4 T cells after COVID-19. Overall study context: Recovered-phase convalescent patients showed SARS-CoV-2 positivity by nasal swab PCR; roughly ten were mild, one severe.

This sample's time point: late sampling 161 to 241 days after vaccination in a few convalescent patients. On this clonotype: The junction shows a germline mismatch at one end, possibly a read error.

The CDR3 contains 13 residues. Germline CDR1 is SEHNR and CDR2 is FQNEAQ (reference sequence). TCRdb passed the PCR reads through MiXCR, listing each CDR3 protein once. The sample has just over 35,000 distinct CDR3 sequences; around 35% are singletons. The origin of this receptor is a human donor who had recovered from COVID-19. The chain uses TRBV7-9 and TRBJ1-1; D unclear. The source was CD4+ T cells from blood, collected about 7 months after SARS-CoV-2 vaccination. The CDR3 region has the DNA TGTGCCAGCAGCCTAGACATGAACACTAAAGCTTTCTTT. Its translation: CASSLDMNTKAFF.